The clone carrying this T cell receptor (beta chain) was picked up a small number of times. TCRdb reanalysed the reads using MiXCR and keeps one entry per CDR3 protein. The repertoire holds 200,000 or so distinct CDR3 sequences, with approximately 20% as singletons. This entry is derived from a study of T cell repertoires in cytomegalovirus infection. This CDR3 has 14 residues. The germline gives CDR1 LGHNA, CDR2 YNFKEQ. Trimming took 4 bases from V and 8 from J; bases not matched to a gene: 5. The chain links TRBV4-2 to TRBJ1-6; TRBD1 aligns across 7 bases. This clonotype was obtained from a human donor in good health (CMV status not recorded). Some clones in this sample may be carry-over from other donors' samples. The sequenced sample was PBMCs. CDR3 protein: CASSLTGSDSPLHF. CDR3 DNA: TGTGCCAGCAGCCTGACAGGGAGTGATTCACCCCTCCACTTT.